One TCR beta chain is described in this entry. Its antigen is not known. The data belong to a study of cytomegalovirus exposure and HLA in healthy donors. Turning to the study itself: Of all 398 donors who were genotyped, around 82% belonged to the Caucasian-associated ancestry cluster. Study-level results: In a later analysis, several top co-occurrence clusters appeared linked to parvovirus B19, influenza, CMV and Epstein-Barr virus.

The PCR was carried out with 60 Vbeta primers and 13 Jbeta primers. The table came from immunoSEQ multiplex PCR; TCRdb's copy has only in-frame clones and leaves some out. The sample has roughly 120,000 clones, about 72% seen once. The CDR3 length is 15 residues. The sequence was collected from a man aged 45-65 years in good health and CMV-seropositive. This chain uses TRBV1 with TRBJ2-7; the D call in the table, TRBD2, was not verified against the DNA. TRBV1 is shown as a pseudogene. The sequenced sample consisted of PBMCs. CDR3 bases: TGCACCAGCAGCTACCTAGCGGGAGATAGGTACGAGCAGTACTTC. Protein: CTSSYLAGDRYEQYF.